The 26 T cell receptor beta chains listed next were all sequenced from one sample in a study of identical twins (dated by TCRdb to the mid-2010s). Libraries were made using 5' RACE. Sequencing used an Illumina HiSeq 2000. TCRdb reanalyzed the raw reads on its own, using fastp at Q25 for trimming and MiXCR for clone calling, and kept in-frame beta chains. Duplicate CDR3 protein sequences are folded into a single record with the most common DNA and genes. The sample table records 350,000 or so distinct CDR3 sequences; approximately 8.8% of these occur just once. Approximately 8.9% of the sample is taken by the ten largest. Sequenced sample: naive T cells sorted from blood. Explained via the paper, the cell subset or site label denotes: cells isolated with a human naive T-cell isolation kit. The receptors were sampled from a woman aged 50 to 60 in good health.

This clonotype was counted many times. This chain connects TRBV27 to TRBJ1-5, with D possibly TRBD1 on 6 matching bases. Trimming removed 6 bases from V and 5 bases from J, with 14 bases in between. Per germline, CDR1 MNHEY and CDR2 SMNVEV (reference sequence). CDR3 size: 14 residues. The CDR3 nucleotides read TGTGCCAGCAGGGTACAGGGATTTGATCAGCCCCAGCATTTT. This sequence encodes CASRVQGFDQPQHF.

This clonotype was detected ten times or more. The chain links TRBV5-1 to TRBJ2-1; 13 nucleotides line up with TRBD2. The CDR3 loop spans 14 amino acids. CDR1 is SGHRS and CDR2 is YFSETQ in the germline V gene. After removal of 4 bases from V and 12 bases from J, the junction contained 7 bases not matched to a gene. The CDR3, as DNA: TGCGCCAGCAGCACCGGGACTAGCGGGGTGATGCAGTTCTTC. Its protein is CASSTGTSGVMQFF.

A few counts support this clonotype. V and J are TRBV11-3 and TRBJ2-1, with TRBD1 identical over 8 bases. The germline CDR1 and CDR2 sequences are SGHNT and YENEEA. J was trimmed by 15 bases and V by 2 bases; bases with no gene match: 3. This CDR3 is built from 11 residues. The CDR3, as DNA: TGTGCCAGCAGCTTAAAGGGACAGGCGTTCTTC. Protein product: CASSLKGQAFF.

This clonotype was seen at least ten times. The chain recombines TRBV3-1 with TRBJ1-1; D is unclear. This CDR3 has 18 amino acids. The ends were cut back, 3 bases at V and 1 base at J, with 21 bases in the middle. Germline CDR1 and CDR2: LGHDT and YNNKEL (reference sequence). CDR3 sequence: CASSHLPGPTTGNTEAFF. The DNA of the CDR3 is TGTGCCAGCAGCCACCTACCAGGACCGACCACGGGGAACACTGAAGCTTTCTTT.

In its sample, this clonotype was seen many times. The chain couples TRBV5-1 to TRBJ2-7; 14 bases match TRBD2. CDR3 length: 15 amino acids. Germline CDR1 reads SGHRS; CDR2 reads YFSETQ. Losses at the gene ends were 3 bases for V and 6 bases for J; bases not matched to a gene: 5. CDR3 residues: CASSYQGLAGAEQYF. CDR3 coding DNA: TGCGCCAGCAGCTATCAGGGACTAGCGGGAGCCGAGCAGTACTTC.

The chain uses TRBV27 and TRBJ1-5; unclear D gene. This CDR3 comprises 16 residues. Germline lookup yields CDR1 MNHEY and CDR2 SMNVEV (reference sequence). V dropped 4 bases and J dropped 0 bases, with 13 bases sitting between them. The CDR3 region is CASSSRAEHSNQPQHF. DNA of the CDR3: TGTGCCAGCAGTTCCCGGGCAGAACATAGCAATCAGCCCCAGCATTTT.

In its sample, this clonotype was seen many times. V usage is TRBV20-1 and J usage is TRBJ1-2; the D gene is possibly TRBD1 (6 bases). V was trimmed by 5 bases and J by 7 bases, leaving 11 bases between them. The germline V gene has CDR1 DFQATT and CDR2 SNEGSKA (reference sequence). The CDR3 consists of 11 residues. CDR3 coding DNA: TGCAGTGCTTACAGGGAGGCTGGCTACACCTTC. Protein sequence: CSAYREAGYTF.

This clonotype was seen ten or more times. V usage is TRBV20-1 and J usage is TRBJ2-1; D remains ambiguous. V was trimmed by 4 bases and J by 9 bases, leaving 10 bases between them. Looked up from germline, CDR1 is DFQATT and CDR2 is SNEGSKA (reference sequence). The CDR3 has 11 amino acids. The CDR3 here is CSATYLREQFF. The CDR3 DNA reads TGCAGTGCTACATACCTGCGTGAGCAGTTCTTC.

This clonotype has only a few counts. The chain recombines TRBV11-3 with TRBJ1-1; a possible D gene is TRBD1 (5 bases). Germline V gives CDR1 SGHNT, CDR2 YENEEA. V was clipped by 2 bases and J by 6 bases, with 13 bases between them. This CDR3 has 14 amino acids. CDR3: CASSLPGKTAEAFF. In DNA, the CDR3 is TGTGCCAGCAGCTTACCAGGGAAGACGGCTGAAGCTTTCTTT.

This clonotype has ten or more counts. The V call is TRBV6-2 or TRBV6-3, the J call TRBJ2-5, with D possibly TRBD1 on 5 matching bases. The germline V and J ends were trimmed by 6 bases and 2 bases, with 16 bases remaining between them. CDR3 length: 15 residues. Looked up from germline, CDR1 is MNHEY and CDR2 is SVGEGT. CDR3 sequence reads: CASSQTTASQETQYF. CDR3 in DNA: TGTGCCAGCAGCCAGACGACAGCATCTCAAGAGACCCAGTACTTC.

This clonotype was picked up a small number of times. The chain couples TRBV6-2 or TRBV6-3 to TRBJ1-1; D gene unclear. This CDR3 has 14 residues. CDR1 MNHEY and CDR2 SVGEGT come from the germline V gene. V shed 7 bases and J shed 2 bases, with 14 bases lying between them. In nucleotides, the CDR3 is TGTGCCAGCAAGCTGGTACGAATTAACACTGAAGCTTTCTTT. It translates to CASKLVRINTEAFF.

CDR3 nucleotides: TGTGCCAGCAGTTACTTAAGGAGGGGATGGCTGTTTTTT. This translates into CASSYLRRGWLFF. The rearrangement joins TRBV6-5 to TRBJ2-2; a possible D gene is TRBD2 (6 bases). The CDR3 contains 13 residues. Trimming left V 1 base short and J 13 bases short, with 13 bases between. Germline CDR1 reads MNHEY; CDR2 reads SVGAGI.

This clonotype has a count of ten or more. DNA for the CDR3: TGTGCCAGCAGTTTCCCCAGTCGGTACCAAGAGACCCAGTACTTC. Its protein is CASSFPSRYQETQYF. The genes are TRBV6-2 or TRBV6-3 and TRBJ2-5; D unclear. Germline values: CDR1 MNHEY, CDR2 SVGEGT. With 4 bases removed from V and 0 bases from J, the gap between germline ends came to 12 bases. CDR3 length equals 15 residues.

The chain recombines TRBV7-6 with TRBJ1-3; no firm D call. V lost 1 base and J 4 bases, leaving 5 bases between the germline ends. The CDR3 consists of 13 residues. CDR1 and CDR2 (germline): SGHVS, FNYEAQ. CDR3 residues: CASSLVTGNTIYF. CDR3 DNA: TGTGCCAGCAGCTTAGTGACGGGAAACACCATATATTTT.

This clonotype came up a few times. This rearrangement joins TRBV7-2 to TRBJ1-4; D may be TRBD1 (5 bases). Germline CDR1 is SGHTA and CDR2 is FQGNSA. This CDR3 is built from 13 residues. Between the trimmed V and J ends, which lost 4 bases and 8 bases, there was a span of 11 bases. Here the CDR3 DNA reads TGTGCCAGCAGCTCTGTAGCAGGGGAAAAACTGTTTTTT. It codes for CASSSVAGEKLFF. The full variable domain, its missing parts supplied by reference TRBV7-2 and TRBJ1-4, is GAGVSQSPSNKVTEKGKDVELRCDPISGHTALYWYRQSLGQGLEFLIYFQGNSAPDKSGLPSDRFSAERTGGSVSTLTIQRTQQEDSAVYLCASSSVAGEKLFFGSGTQLSVL.

The CDR3 loop reads CALRDRGQNGYTF. For the CDR3, the DNA is TGTGCCCTCCGGGACAGGGGGCAGAATGGCTACACCTTC. The chain joins TRBV10-3 to TRBJ1-2; 12 nucleotides match TRBD1. This CDR3 is 13 amino acids long. Germline V gene sequence: CDR1 ENHRY, CDR2 SYGVKD. V lost 11 bases and J lost 6; bases outside the gene matches: 7.

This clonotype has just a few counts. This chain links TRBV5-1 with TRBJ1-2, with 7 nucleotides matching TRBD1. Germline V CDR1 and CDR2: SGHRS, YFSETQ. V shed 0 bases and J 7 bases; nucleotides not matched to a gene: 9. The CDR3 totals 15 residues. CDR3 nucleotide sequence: TGCGCCAGCAGCTTGGATTTGGGGCCAGGGGGTGGCTACACCTTC. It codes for CASSLDLGPGGGYTF.

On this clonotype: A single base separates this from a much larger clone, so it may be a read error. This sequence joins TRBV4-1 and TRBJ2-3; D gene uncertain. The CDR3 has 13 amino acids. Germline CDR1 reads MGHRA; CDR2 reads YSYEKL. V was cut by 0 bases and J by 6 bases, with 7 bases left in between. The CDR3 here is CASSQDEWDTQYF. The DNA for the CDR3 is TGCGCCAGCAGCCAAGACGAGTGGGATACGCAGTATTTT.

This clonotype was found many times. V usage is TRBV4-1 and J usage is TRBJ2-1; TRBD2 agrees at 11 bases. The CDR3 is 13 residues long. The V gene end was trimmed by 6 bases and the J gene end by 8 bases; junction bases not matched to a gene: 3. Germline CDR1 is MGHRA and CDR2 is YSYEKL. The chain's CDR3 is CASRGLADHEQFF. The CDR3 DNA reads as TGCGCCAGCAGGGGACTAGCGGACCATGAGCAGTTCTTC.

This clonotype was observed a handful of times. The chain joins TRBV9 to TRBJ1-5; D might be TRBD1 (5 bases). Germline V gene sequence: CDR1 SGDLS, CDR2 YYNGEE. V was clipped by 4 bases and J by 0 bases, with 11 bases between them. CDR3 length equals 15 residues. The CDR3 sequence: CASSSGPNSNQPQHF. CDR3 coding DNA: TGTGCCAGCAGCTCGGGACCGAATAGCAATCAGCCCCAGCATTTT.

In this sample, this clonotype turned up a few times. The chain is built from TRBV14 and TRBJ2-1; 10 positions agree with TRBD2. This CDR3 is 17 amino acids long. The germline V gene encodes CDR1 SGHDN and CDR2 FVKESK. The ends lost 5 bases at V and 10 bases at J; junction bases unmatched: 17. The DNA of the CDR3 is TGTGCCAGCAGCAACGGGCTCGGGACTAGCGTCAAGGGGGAGCAGTTCTTC. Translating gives CASSNGLGTSVKGEQFF. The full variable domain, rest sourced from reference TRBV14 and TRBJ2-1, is EAGVTQFPSHSVIEKGQTVTLRCDPISGHDNLYWYRRVMGKEIKFLLHFVKESKQDESGMPNNRFLAERTGGTYSTLKVQPAELEDSGVYFCASSNGLGTSVKGEQFFGPGTRLTVL.

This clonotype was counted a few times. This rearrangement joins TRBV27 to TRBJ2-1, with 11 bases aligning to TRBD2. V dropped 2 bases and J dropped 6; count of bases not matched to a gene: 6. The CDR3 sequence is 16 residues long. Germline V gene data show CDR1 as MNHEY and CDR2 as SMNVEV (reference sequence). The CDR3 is CASSLLLLAGGNEQFF. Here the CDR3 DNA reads TGTGCCAGCAGTTTACTCCTCCTAGCGGGAGGCAATGAGCAGTTCTTC.

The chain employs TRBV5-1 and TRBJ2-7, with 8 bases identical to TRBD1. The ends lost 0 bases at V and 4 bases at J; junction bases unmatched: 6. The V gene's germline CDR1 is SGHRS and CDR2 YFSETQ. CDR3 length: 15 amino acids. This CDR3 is CASSLAWDRIYEQYF. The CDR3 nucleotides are TGCGCCAGCAGCTTGGCCTGGGACAGGATTTACGAGCAGTACTTC. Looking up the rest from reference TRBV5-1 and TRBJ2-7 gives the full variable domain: KAGVTQTPRYLIKTRGQQVTLSCSPISGHRSVSWYQQTPGQGLQFLFEYFSETQRNKGNFPGRFSGRQFSNSRSEMNVSTLELGDSALYLCASSLAWDRIYEQYFGPGTRLTVT.

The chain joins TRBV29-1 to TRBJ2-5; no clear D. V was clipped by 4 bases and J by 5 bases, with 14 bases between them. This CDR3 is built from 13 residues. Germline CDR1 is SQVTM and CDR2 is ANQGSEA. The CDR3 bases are TGCAGCGTTGGGCTGGCCTCGGGCGAGACCCAGTACTTC. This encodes CSVGLASGETQYF.

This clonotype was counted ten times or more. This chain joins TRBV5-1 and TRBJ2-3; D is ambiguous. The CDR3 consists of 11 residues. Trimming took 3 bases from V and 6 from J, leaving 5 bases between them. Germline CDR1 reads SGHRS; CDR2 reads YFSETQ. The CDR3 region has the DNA TGCGCCAGCAGCTCCGAGGATACGCAGTATTTT. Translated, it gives CASSSEDTQYF.

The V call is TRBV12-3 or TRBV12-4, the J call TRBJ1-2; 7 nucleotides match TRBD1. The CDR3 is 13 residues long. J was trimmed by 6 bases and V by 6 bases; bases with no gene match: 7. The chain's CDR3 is CASSFGTADGYTF. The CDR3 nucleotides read TGTGCCAGCAGCTTCGGGACAGCGGATGGCTACACCTTC.